This TCR beta chain came from a study of cytomegalovirus exposure and HLA in healthy donors. With 0 bases clipped from V and 4 bases from J, the junction kept 2 bases outside the gene matches. Germline CDR1 and CDR2: MNHEY and SVGAGI. The CDR3 is 15 amino acids. Primers: 60 Vbeta forward and 13 Jbeta reverse. The data were produced by immunoSEQ multiplex PCR, yet TCRdb's version contains in-frame clones alone and is incomplete. Of more than 70,000 clones in the sample, over 75% were seen once. Material for sequencing was PBMCs. The source of this sequence is a young man in good health and CMV-seropositive. This chain connects TRBV6-5 to TRBJ1-2; 10 bases line up with TRBD1. The CDR3 DNA reads as TGTGCCAGCAGTTACTCGACAGGGGGCTTCTATGGCTACACCTTC. Translated: CASSYSTGGFYGYTF.